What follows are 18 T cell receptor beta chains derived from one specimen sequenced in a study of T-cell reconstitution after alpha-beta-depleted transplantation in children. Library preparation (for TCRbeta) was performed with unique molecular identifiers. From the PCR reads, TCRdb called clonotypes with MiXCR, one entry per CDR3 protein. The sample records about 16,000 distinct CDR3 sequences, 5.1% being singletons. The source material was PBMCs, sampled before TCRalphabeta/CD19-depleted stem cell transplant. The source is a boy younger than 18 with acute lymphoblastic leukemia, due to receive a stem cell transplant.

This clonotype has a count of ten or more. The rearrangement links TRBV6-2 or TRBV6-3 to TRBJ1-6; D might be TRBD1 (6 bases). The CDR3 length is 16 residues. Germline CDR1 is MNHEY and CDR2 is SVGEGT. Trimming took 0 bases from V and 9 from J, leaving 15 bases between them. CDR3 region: CASSYSPGTSTSPLHF. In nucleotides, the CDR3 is TGTGCCAGCAGTTACTCCCCCGGGACAAGTACTTCACCCCTCCACTTT.

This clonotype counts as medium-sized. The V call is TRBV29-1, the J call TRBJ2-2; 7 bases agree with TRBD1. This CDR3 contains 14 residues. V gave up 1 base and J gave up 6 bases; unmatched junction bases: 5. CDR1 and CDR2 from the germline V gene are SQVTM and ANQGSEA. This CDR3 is CSVEGGGFPGELFF. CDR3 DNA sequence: TGCAGCGTTGAAGGAGGGGGCTTTCCCGGGGAGCTGTTTTTT.

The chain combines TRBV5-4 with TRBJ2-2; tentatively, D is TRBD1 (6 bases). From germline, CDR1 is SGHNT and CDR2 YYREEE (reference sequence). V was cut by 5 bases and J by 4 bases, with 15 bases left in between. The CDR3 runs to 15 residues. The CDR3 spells CASSLTGWSTGELFF. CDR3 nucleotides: TGTGCCAGCAGTTTAACAGGGTGGTCCACCGGGGAGCTGTTTTTT.

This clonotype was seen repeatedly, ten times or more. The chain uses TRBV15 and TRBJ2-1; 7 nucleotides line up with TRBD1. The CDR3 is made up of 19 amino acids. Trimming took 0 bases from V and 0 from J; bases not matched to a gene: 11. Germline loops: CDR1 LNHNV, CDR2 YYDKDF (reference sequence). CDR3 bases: TGTGCCACCAGCAGAGATTTAGGGACAGATACCCCCTCCTACAATGAGCAGTTCTTC. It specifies CATSRDLGTDTPSYNEQFF.

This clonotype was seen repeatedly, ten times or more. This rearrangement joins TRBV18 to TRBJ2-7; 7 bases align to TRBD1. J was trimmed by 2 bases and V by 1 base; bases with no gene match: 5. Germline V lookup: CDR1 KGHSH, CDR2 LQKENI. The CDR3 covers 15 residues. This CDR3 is CASSPRDRFPYEQYF. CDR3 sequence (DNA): TGTGCCAGCTCACCACGGGACAGATTTCCCTACGAGCAGTACTTC.

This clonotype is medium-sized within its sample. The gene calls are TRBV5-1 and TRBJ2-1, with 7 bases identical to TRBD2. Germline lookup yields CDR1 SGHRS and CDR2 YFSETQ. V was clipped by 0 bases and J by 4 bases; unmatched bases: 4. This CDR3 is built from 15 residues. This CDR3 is CASSLAGGRYNEQFF. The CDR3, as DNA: TGCGCCAGCAGCTTGGCGGGGGGAAGGTACAATGAGCAGTTCTTC.

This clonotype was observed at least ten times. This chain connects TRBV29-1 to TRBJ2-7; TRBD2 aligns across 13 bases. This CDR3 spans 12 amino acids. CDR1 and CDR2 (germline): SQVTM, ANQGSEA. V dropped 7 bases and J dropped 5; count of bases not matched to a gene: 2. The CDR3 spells CSGTSGSNEQYF. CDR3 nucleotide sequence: TGCAGCGGGACTAGCGGGAGCAACGAGCAGTACTTC.

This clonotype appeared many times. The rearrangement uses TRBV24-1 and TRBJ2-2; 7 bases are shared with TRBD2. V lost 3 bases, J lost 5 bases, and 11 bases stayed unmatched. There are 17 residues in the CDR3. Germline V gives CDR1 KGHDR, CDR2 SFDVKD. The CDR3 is CATSDPDIAGRTGELFF. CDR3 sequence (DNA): TGTGCCACCAGTGATCCGGATATAGCGGGCCGTACCGGGGAGCTGTTTTTT.

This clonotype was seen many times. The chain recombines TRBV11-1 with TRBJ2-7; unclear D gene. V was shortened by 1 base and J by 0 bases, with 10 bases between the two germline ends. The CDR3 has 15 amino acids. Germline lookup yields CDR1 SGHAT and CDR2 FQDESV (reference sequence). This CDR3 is CASSLEAVNSYEQYF. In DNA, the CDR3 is TGTGCCAGCAGCTTAGAAGCAGTCAACTCCTACGAGCAGTACTTC.

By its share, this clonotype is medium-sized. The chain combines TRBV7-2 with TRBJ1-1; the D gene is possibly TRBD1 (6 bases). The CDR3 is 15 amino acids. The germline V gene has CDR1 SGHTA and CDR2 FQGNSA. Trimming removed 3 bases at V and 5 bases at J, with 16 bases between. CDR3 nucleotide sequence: TGTGCCAGCAGCTTTGGGGTGGCAGGGGTAACTGAAGCTTTCTTT. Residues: CASSFGVAGVTEAFF.

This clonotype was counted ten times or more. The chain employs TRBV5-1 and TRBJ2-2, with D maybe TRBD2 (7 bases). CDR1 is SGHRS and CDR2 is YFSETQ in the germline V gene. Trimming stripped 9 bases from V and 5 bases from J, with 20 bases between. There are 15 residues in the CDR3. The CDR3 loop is CATALEGDYTGELFF. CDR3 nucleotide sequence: TGCGCCACCGCTCTGGAGGGGGACTATACCGGGGAGCTGTTTTTT.

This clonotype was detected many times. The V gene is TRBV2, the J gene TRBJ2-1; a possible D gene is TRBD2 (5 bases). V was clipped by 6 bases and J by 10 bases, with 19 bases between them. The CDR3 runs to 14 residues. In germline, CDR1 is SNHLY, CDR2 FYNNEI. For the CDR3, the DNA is TGTGCCAGCAGGTTGAGAGGACTGGTTGGCGAGCAGTTCTTC. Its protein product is CASRLRGLVGEQFF.

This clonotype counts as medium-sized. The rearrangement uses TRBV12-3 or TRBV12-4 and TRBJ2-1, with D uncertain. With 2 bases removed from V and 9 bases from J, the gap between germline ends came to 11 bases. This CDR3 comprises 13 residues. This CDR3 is CASSLLPVLEQFF. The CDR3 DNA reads TGTGCCAGCAGTTTACTCCCCGTCCTTGAGCAGTTCTTC.

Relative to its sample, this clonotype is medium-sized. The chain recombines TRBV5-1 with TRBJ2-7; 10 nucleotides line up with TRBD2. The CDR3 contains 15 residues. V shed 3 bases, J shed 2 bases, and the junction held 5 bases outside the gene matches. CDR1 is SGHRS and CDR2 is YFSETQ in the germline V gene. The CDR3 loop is CASSSGTSDAYEQYF. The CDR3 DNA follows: TGCGCCAGCAGCTCAGGGACTAGCGATGCCTACGAGCAGTACTTC.

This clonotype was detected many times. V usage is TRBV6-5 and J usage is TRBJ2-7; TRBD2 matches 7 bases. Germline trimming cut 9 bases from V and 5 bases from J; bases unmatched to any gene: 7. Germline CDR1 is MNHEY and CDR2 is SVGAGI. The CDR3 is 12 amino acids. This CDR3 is CASSRGVDEQYF. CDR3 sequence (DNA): TGTGCCAGTAGTCGGGGGGTCGACGAGCAGTACTTC.

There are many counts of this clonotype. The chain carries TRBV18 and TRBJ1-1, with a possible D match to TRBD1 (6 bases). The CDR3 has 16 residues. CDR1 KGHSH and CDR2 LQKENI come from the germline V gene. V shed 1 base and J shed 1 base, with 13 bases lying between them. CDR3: CASSPQMGGTNTEAFF. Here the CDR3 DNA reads TGTGCCAGCTCACCACAGATGGGGGGCACGAACACTGAAGCTTTCTTT.

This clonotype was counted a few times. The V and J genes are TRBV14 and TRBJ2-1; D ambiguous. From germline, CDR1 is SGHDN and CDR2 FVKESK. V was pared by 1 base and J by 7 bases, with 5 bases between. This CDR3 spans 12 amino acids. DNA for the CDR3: TGTGCCAGCAGCCAAGTCTTAAATGAGCAGTTCTTC. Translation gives CASSQVLNEQFF.

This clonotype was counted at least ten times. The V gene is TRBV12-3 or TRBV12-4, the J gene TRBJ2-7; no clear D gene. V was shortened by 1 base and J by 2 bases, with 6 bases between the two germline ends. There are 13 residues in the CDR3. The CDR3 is CASSLGSPYEQYF. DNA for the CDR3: TGTGCCAGCAGTTTAGGGTCACCCTACGAGCAGTACTTC.